Presented here are 21 T cell receptor beta chains from one specimen sequenced in a study of regulatory T cells in long-lasting Graves disease. Noted time point: newly diagnosed GD, antithyroid drugs for less than 3 months. Researchers made the TCR library from RNA that was extracted from PBMCs. In building TCR beta libraries, iRepertoire HTBI primers were used together with Arm-PCR of CDR3 regions. Using its own MiXCR run on the multiplex PCR reads, TCRdb lists one record per CDR3 protein. The repertoire holds some 250,000 distinct CDR3 sequences, 20% to 25% seen once, with approximately 14% in the top ten. The material was peripheral blood mononuclear cells (PBMCs), obtained at new diagnosis, from a patient treated with antithyroid drugs. These receptors all come from a female donor with Graves disease.

This clonotype was observed many times. One end of the junction varies from germline; a read error may be responsible. This chain connects TRBV7-2 to TRBJ1-2; 7 nucleotides match TRBD1. The CDR3 spans 12 residues. The germline V gene encodes CDR1 SGHTA and CDR2 FQGNSA. CDR3 amino acids: CASSSTGRGCTF. CDR3 sequence (DNA): TGTGCCAGCAGCTCGACAGGGCGTGGCTGCACCTTC.

This clonotype was seen at least ten times. The chain couples TRBV20-1 to TRBJ2-1; D might be TRBD1 or TRBD2, each matching 5 bases. Germline V CDR1 and CDR2: DFQATT, SNEGSKA (reference sequence). V shed 6 bases and J shed 7 bases, with 19 bases lying between them. The CDR3 is made up of 14 amino acids. The CDR3 here is CSAVRDGRTNEQFF. CDR3 sequence (DNA): TGCAGTGCGGTTCGGGACGGCCGTACGAATGAGCAGTTCTTC.

As to this clonotype: A read error is possible here, since a much larger clone lies one base away. The rearrangement uses TRBV6-2 or TRBV6-3 and TRBJ2-7; D could derive from TRBD1 or TRBD2 (5 bases each). Germline V gene sequence: CDR1 MNHEY, CDR2 SVGEGT. This CDR3 is 13 amino acids long. CDR3 sequence: CATQFVGGYGQYF. CDR3 coding DNA: TGTGCCACCCAGTTCGTTGGGGGTTACGGGCAGTACTTC.

This rearrangement joins TRBV29-1 to TRBJ2-3, with 10 bases that match TRBD2. This CDR3 has 14 residues. V shed 3 bases, J shed 3 bases, and the junction held 3 bases outside the gene matches. From germline, CDR1 is SQVTM and CDR2 ANQGSEA. CDR3 sequence reads: CSVDPGLATDTQYF. The CDR3 DNA is TGCAGCGTTGACCCGGGACTAGCGACAGATACGCAGTATTTT.

In its sample, this clonotype was seen a few times. This chain links TRBV6-1 with TRBJ2-3; D remains ambiguous. Germline CDR1 is MNHNS and CDR2 is SASEGT. Between the trimmed V and J ends, which lost 2 bases and 1 base, there was a span of 13 bases. The CDR3 is made up of 16 amino acids. CDR3 sequence: CASSERRDLGTDTQYF. The CDR3 region has the DNA TGTGCCAGCAGTGAACGAAGGGATCTCGGCACAGATACGCAGTATTTT.

V and J are TRBV4-1 and TRBJ2-1; 8 bases align to TRBD1. CDR3 length equals 14 residues. Trimming took 3 bases from V and 6 from J; bases not matched to a gene: 4. Per the germline V gene, CDR1 is MGHRA and CDR2 is YSYEKL. The DNA for the CDR3 is TGCGCCAGCAGCCAGGTGACAGGGGTCAATGAGCAGTTCTTC. Translating gives CASSQVTGVNEQFF.

The chain carries TRBV28 and TRBJ2-3; 7 positions match TRBD2. Germline trimming cut 10 bases from V and 1 base from J; bases unmatched to any gene: 8. Germline lookup yields CDR1 MDHEN and CDR2 SYDVKM. The CDR3 totals 14 residues. CDR3 protein: CAISGRGGTDTQYF. The CDR3 DNA reads as TGTGCCATAAGTGGGAGGGGAGGCACAGATACGCAGTATTTT.

Note on this clonotype: One base away lies a much larger clone, so this may be a sequencing read error. The CDR3 loop reads CASSQRLAGKETQYF. CDR3 bases: TGTGCCAGCAGCCAACGACTAGCGGGGAAAGAGACCCAGTACTTC. The chain couples TRBV6-1 to TRBJ2-5, with TRBD2 matching over 11 bases. V shed 6 bases and J 3 bases; nucleotides not matched to a gene: 6. From germline, CDR1 is MNHNS and CDR2 SASEGT. This CDR3 is built from 15 residues.

V and J are TRBV6-5 and TRBJ2-1, with a tentative D call TRBD2 (6 bases). V dropped 2 bases and J dropped 9 bases, with 20 bases sitting between them. CDR1 is MNHEY and CDR2 is SVGAGI in the germline V gene. This CDR3 is 16 amino acids long. The CDR3 here is CASSYTRAEGPSEQFF. The CDR3 nucleotides are TGTGCCAGCAGTTACACAAGAGCGGAGGGGCCAAGTGAGCAGTTCTTC.

V and J are TRBV24-1 and TRBJ1-4; no clear D gene. CDR3 length: 16 amino acids. V shed 2 bases and J shed 3 bases, with 12 bases lying between them. Germline loops: CDR1 KGHDR, CDR2 SFDVKD. CDR3: CATSDWEVKPNEKLFF. The CDR3 DNA is TGTGCCACCAGTGATTGGGAGGTGAAACCTAATGAAAAACTGTTTTTT.

In this sample, this clonotype turned up a few times. This chain joins TRBV18 and TRBJ2-6; no definite D call. This CDR3 spans 15 amino acids. Germline lookup yields CDR1 KGHSH and CDR2 LQKENI. V was shortened by 5 bases and J by 4 bases, with 12 bases between the two germline ends. Written as DNA, the CDR3 is TGTGCCAGCTCAGGGTTCCTGGAGGGGGCCAACGTCCTGACTTTC. It translates to CASSGFLEGANVLTF.

This clonotype occurred many times. This chain joins TRBV14 and TRBJ1-2; TRBD1 matches 7 bases. CDR1 and CDR2 from the germline V gene are SGHDN and FVKESK. This CDR3 is built from 14 residues. The trim removed 1 base at V and 2 bases at J, leaving 1 base unmatched. DNA for the CDR3: TGTGCCAGCAGCCAAGGACAGGGCAACTATGGCTACACCTTC. As protein: CASSQGQGNYGYTF.

The rearrangement joins TRBV7-9 to TRBJ1-2; TRBD1 aligns across 9 bases. Germline-derived CDR1 and CDR2 are SEHNR and FQNEAQ (reference sequence). The CDR3 covers 14 residues. With 5 bases clipped from V and 8 bases from J, the junction kept 9 bases outside the gene matches. DNA for the CDR3: TGTGCCAGCAGCCTGGGACAGGGCCCGAACGGCTACACCTTC. Translating gives CASSLGQGPNGYTF.

This clonotype was seen repeatedly, ten times or more. The chain employs TRBV5-1 and TRBJ1-1; no clear D gene. V lost 0 bases and J 5 bases, leaving 5 bases between the germline ends. The CDR3 runs to 12 residues. Looked up from germline, CDR1 is SGHRS and CDR2 is YFSETQ. This chain's CDR3 is CASSLDLTEAFF. The DNA for the CDR3 is TGCGCCAGCAGCTTGGATTTGACTGAAGCTTTCTTT.

The chain joins TRBV7-3 to TRBJ2-1; D unclear. Deletions cut 3 bases from V and 4 bases from J, with 7 bases between. This CDR3 region has 13 residues. CDR1 is SGHTA and CDR2 is FQGTGA in the germline V gene. In DNA form, the CDR3 reads TGTGCCAGCAGCTTGGACCATTACAATGAGCAGTTCTTC. Translated: CASSLDHYNEQFF.

A few counts support this clonotype. CDR3 loop: CASSKGGQNEKLFF. The CDR3, as DNA: TGCGCCAGCAGTAAAGGGGGCCAGAATGAAAAACTGTTTTTT. V and J are TRBV5-1 and TRBJ1-4; 7 positions agree with TRBD1. Losses at the gene ends were 5 bases for V and 5 bases for J; bases not matched to a gene: 6. The CDR3 spans 14 residues. CDR1 is SGHRS, CDR2 YFSETQ, per germline.

This clonotype was observed many times. The rearrangement joins TRBV7-2 to TRBJ2-1; 13 bases line up with TRBD2. Losses at the gene ends were 5 bases for V and 1 base for J; bases not matched to a gene: 8. The length of the CDR3 is 18 residues. Germline CDR1 and CDR2: SGHTA and FQGNSA. CDR3 bases: TGTGCCAGCAGCGGGCGGACTAGCGGGAGAGAGTCCTACAATGAGCAGTTCTTC. This gives the protein CASSGRTSGRESYNEQFF.

This clonotype was recorded at least ten times. The chain employs TRBV5-1 and TRBJ2-7; D ambiguous. Trimming pared 0 bases from V and 9 bases from J, leaving 10 bases between. CDR3 length equals 12 residues. Germline V gene sequence: CDR1 SGHRS, CDR2 YFSETQ. As DNA, the CDR3 is TGCGCCAGCAGCTTGGACACCCAAGGGCAGTACTTC. Translating gives CASSLDTQGQYF.

By sample share, this clonotype is medium-sized (0.01 to 0.1%). V usage is TRBV3-1 and J usage is TRBJ2-7, with D perhaps assigned TRBD1 or TRBD2 (5 bases each). CDR3 size: 15 residues. Trimming left V 0 bases short and J 2 bases short, with 11 bases between. Germline CDR1 LGHDT, CDR2 YNNKEL (reference sequence). CDR3 DNA sequence: TGTGCCAGCAGCCAAGACACTAGAGGGGCCTACGAGCAGTACTTC. It yields the protein CASSQDTRGAYEQYF.

In its sample, this clonotype was seen many times. The V and J genes are TRBV12-3 or TRBV12-4 and TRBJ1-2; D is uncertain. CDR3 length: 11 residues. V gave up 4 bases and J gave up 5 bases, with 5 bases separating them. CDR3 in amino acids: CASSYQYGYTF. CDR3 bases: TGTGCCAGCAGTTATCAGTATGGCTACACCTTC.

As for this clonotype: A much larger clone lies a single base off, so this may be a read error. The CDR3 DNA reads as TGTGCCAGCTCACCGGACAGGACCACTGGAGCTTTCTTT. Translation: CASSPDRTTGAFF. The chain is built from TRBV18 and TRBJ1-1; 7 bases map to TRBD1. This CDR3 spans 13 amino acids. Germline CDR1 and CDR2: KGHSH and LQKENI.